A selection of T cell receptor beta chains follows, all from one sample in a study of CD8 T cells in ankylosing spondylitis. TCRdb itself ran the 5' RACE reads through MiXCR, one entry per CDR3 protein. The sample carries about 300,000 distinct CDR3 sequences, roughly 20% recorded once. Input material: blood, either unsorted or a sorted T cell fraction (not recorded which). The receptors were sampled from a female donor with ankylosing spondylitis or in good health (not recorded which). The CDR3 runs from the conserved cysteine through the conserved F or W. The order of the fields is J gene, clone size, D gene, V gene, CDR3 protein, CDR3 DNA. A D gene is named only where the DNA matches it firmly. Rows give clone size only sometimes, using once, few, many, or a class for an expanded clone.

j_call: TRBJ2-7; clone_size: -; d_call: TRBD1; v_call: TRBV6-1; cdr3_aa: CASSAPGQGSDEQYF; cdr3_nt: TGTGCCAGCAGTGCACCGGGACAGGGGTCGGACGAGCAGTACTTC
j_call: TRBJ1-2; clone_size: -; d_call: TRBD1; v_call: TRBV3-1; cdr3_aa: CASSRPGQSVHGYTF; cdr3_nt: TGTGCCAGCAGCCGTCCGGGACAGAGCGTCCATGGCTACACCTTC
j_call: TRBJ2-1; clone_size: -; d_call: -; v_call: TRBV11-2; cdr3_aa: CASSLERVGEQFF; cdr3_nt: TGTGCCAGCAGCTTAGAAAGGGTAGGTGAGCAGTTCTTC
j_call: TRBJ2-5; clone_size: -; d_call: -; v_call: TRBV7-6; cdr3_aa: CASASQETQYF; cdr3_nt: TGTGCCAGCGCCTCCCAAGAGACCCAGTACTTC
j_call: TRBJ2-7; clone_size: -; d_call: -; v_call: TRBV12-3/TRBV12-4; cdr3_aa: CASSQRGRDYEQYF; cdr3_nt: TGTGCCAGCAGTCAGAGAGGGAGAGACTACGAGCAGTACTTC
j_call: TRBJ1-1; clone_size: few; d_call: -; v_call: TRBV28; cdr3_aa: CASSPPDINTEAFF; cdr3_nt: TGTGCCAGCAGTCCCCCCGACATCAACACTGAAGCTTTCTTT
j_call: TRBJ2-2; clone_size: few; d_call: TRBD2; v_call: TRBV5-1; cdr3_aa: CASSLSASGSTGELFF; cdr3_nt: TGCGCCAGCAGCTTGTCGGCTAGCGGGAGTACCGGGGAGCTGTTTTTT
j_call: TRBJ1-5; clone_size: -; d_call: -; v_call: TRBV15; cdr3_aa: CATSREGSYSNQPQHF; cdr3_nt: TGTGCCACCAGCAGAGAAGGCAGTTATAGCAATCAGCCCCAGCATTTT
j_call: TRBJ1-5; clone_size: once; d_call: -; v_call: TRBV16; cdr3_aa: CASSPRGGVIQPQHF; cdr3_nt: TGTGCCAGCAGCCCCCGAGGAGGGGTAATTCAGCCCCAGCATTTT
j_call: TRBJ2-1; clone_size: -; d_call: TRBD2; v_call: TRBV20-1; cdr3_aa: CSAEQREGPLNEQFF; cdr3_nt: TGCAGTGCCGAACAGCGGGAGGGCCCCCTCAATGAGCAGTTCTTC
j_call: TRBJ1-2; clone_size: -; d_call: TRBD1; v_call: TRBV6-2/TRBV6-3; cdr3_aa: CASSTGAGYTF; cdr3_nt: TGTGCCAGCAGTACAGGGGCCGGCTACACCTTC
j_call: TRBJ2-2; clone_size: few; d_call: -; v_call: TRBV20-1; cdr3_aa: CSANPGGGSGELFF; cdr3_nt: TGCAGTGCTAACCCAGGGGGCGGGAGCGGGGAGCTGTTTTTT
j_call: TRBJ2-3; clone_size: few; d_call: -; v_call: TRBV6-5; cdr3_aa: CASSWAGLQTDTQYF; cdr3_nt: TGTGCCAGCAGTTGGGCGGGGCTCCAAACAGATACGCAGTATTTT
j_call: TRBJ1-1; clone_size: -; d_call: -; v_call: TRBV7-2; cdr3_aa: CASSHGGGGTEAFF; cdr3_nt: TGTGCCAGCAGCCACGGGGGTGGCGGCACTGAAGCTTTCTTT
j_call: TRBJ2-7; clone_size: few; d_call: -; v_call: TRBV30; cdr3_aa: CAWRVSYEQYF; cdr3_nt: TGTGCCTGGAGAGTGTCCTACGAGCAGTACTTC
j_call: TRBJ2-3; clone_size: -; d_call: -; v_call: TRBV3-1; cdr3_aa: CASSRGRADTQYF; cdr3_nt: TGTGCCAGCAGCCGCGGTAGGGCAGATACGCAGTATTTT
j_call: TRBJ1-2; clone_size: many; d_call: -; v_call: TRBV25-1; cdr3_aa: CASSEVGAASYGYTF; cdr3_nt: TGTGCCAGCAGTGAAGTGGGTGCCGCCTCCTATGGCTACACCTTC
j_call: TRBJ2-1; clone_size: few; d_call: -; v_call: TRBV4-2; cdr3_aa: CASSQVRGQGANEQFF; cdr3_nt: TGTGCCAGCAGCCAAGTTCGGGGGCAGGGAGCTAATGAGCAGTTCTTC
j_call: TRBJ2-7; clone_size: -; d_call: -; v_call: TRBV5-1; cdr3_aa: CASSLEVSRLGEQYF; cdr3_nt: TGCGCCAGCAGCTTGGAGGTCAGCAGACTGGGGGAGCAGTACTTC
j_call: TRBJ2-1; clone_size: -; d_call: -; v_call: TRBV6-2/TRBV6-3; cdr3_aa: CASRVSRNEQFF; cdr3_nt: TGTGCCAGCAGGGTGTCCCGCAATGAGCAGTTCTTC
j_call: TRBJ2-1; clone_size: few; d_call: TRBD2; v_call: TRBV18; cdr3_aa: CASSPSSGRVEEQFF; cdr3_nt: TGTGCCAGCTCACCTTCTAGCGGGAGGGTTGAGGAGCAGTTCTTC
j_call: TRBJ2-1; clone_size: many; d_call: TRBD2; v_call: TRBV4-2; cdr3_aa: CASSKLGSGSDEQFF; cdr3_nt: TGTGCCAGCAGTAAATTGGGTAGCGGGAGCGATGAGCAGTTCTTC
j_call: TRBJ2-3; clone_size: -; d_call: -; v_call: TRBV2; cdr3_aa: CASRRDSSRDTQYF; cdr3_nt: TGTGCCAGCAGGCGGGACTCCTCCCGAGATACGCAGTATTTT
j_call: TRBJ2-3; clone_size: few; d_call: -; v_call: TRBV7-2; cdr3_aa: CASSLARLATDTQYF; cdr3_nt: TGTGCCAGCAGCTTAGCCCGGCTAGCCACAGATACGCAGTATTTT
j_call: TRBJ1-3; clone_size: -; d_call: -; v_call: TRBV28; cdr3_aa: CASSPRTRRNTIYF; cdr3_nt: TGTGCCAGCAGTCCCCGCACCAGGAGGAACACCATATATTTT
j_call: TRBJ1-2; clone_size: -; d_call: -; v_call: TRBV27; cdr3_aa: CASKRGTGDNYGYTF; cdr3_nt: TGTGCCAGCAAGCGTGGTACGGGGGACAACTATGGCTACACCTTC
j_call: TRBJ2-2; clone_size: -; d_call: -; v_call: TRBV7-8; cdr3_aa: CATPPSSFTGELFF; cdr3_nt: TGTGCCACCCCCCCTAGCAGCTTCACCGGGGAGCTGTTTTTT
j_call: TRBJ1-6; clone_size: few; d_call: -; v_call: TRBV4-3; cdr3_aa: CASSQDGSPLHF; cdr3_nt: TGCGCCAGCAGCCAAGATGGCTCACCCCTCCACTTT
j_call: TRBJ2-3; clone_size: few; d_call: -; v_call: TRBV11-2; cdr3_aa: CASSLNPDITDTQYF; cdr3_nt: TGTGCCAGCAGCTTAAACCCGGATATCACAGATACGCAGTATTTT
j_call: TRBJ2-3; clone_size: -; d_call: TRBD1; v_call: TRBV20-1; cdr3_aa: CSASDPQGADTQYF; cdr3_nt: TGCAGTGCGAGCGACCCTCAGGGGGCAGATACGCAGTATTTT
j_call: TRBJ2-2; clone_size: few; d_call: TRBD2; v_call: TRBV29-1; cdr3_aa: CSVTSGGVGELFF; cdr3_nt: TGCAGCGTTACTAGCGGGGGGGTCGGGGAGCTGTTTTTT